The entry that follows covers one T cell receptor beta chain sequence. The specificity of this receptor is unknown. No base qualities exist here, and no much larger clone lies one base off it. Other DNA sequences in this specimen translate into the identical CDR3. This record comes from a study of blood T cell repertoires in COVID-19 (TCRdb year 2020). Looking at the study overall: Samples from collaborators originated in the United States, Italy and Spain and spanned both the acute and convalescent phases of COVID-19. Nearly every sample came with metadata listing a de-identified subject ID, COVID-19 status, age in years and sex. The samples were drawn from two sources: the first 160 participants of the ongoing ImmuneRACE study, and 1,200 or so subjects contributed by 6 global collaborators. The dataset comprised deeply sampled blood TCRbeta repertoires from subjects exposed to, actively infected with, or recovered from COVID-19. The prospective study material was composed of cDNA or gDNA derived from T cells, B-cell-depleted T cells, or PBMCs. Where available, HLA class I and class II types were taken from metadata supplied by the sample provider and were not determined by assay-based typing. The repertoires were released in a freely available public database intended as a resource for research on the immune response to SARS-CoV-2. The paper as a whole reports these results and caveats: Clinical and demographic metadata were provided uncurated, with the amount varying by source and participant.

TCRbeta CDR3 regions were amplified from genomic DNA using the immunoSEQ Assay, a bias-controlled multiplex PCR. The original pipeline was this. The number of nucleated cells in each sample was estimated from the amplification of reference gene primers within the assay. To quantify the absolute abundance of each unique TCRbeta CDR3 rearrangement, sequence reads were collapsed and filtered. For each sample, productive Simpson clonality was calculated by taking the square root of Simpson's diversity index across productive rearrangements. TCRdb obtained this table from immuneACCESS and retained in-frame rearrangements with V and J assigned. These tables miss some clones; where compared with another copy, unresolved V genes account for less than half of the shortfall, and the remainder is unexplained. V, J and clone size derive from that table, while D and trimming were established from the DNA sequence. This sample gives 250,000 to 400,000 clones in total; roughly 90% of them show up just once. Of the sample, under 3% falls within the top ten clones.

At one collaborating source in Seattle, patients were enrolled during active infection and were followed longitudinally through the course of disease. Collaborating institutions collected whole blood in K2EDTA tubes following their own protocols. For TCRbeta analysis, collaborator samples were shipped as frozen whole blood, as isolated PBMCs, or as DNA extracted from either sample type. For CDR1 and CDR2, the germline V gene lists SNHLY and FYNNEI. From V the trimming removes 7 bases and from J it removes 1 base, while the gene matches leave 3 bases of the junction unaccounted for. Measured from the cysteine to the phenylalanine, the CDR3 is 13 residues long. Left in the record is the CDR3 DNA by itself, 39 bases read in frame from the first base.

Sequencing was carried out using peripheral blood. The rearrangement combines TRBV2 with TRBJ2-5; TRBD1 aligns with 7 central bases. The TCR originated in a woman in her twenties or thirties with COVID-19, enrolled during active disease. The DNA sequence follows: TGTGCCAGCACCCGGGACAGCCAAGAGACCCAGTACTTC. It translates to CASTRDSQETQYF.